The rows below give T cell receptor beta chains drawn from one sample of a study of T cells in tuberculosis. Method: immunoSEQ multiplex PCR; TCRdb's copy keeps in-frame clones and lacks some. The sample holds over 25,000 clones, roughly 95% seen once. Specimen: PBMCs. These receptors were collected from a donor aged 10-29 years with latent tuberculosis or without tuberculosis infection. CDR3s include the opening cysteine and the closing phenylalanine or tryptophan. The order of the fields is CDR3 protein, CDR3 DNA, V gene, clone size, D gene, J gene. The D gene is left open where the match is weak. A clone size is listed for some rows: how often the clone was seen (once, few, many), or a class if it is expanded.

CDR3 protein: CASSDLREPDEQFF
CDR3 DNA: TGCGCCAGCAGTGATCTTCGTGAGCCGGATGAGCAGTTCTTC
V gene: TRBV10-2
clone size: once
D gene: .
J gene: TRBJ2-1

CDR3 protein: CASSPQGDQPQHF
CDR3 DNA: TGTGCCAGCTCACCGCAGGGGGATCAGCCCCAGCATTTT
V gene: TRBV18
clone size: .
D gene: TRBD1
J gene: TRBJ1-5

CDR3 protein: CASSFGVGGNTIYF
CDR3 DNA: TGTGCCAGCAGCTTCGGGGTTGGTGGAAACACCATATATTTT
V gene: TRBV5-4
clone size: .
D gene: .
J gene: TRBJ1-3

CDR3 protein: CSVQKLTDTQYF
CDR3 DNA: TGCAGCGTCCAAAAACTCACAGATACGCAGTATTTT
V gene: TRBV29-1
clone size: .
D gene: .
J gene: TRBJ2-3

CDR3 protein: CASSLETGRGAFF
CDR3 DNA: TGCGCCAGCAGCTTGGAGACAGGGCGAGGAGCTTTCTTT
V gene: TRBV5-1
clone size: .
D gene: TRBD1
J gene: TRBJ1-1

CDR3 protein: CASSRGNQPQHF
CDR3 DNA: TGTGCCAGCAGCAGGGGGAATCAGCCCCAGCATTTT
V gene: TRBV7-2
clone size: .
D gene: .
J gene: TRBJ1-5

CDR3 protein: CASSTPAGKSKTQYF
CDR3 DNA: TGTGCCAGCAGTACCCCTGCAGGGAAGTCTAAGACCCAGTACTTC
V gene: TRBV27
clone size: .
D gene: .
J gene: TRBJ2-5

CDR3 protein: CASIRGLAGAKSYEQYF
CDR3 DNA: TGTGCCAGCATCCGTGGACTAGCGGGAGCCAAGTCCTACGAGCAGTACTTC
V gene: TRBV11-2
clone size: .
D gene: TRBD2
J gene: TRBJ2-7

CDR3 protein: CASSSYPAGEQFF
CDR3 DNA: TGTGCCAGCAGTTCGTACCCTGCGGGTGAGCAGTTCTTC
V gene: TRBV2
clone size: .
D gene: .
J gene: TRBJ2-1

CDR3 protein: CASSHTGTRSYEQYF
CDR3 DNA: TGCGCCAGCAGTCATACAGGGACCCGCTCCTACGAGCAGTACTTC
V gene: TRBV23-1
clone size: .
D gene: .
J gene: TRBJ2-7

CDR3 protein: CASSLISMNTEAFF
CDR3 DNA: TGCGCCAGCAGCTTAATCAGTATGAACACTGAAGCTTTCTTT
V gene: TRBV5-1
clone size: .
D gene: .
J gene: TRBJ1-1

CDR3 protein: CASSQDRENTIYF
CDR3 DNA: TGTGCCAGCAGCCAGGACAGAGAAAACACCATATATTTT
V gene: TRBV5-4
clone size: few
D gene: .
J gene: TRBJ1-3

CDR3 protein: CASGWREVHNEQFF
CDR3 DNA: TGTGCCAGCGGATGGCGGGAGGTTCACAATGAGCAGTTCTTC
V gene: TRBV6-1
clone size: .
D gene: TRBD2
J gene: TRBJ2-1

CDR3 protein: CASSQVPGRETQYF
CDR3 DNA: TGTGCCAGCAGCCAAGTTCCGGGTAGGGAGACCCAGTACTTC
V gene: TRBV14
clone size: .
D gene: .
J gene: TRBJ2-5

CDR3 protein: CASRRANYGYTF
CDR3 DNA: TGCGCCAGCAGGAGGGCTAACTATGGCTACACCTTC
V gene: TRBV4-1
clone size: .
D gene: .
J gene: TRBJ1-2

CDR3 protein: CASSYDGVGTGELFF
CDR3 DNA: TGTGCCAGCAGTTACGACGGGGTGGGCACCGGGGAGCTGTTTTTT
V gene: TRBV6-5
clone size: .
D gene: .
J gene: TRBJ2-2

CDR3 protein: CASSFGTGGNEKLFF
CDR3 DNA: TGCGCCAGCAGCTTCGGGACAGGGGGGAATGAAAAACTGTTTTTT
V gene: TRBV5-1
clone size: once
D gene: TRBD1
J gene: TRBJ1-4